The clone carrying this T cell receptor (beta chain) was seen ten or more times. Its target is unknown. These data originate in a study of identical twins. The V gene's germline CDR1 is MDHEN and CDR2 SYDVKM. The CDR3 length is 18 residues. V was clipped by 4 bases and J by 0 bases; unmatched bases: 12. Overall study results and limits: Insertions were reduced in abundant cord blood beta clonotypes but not in memory repertoires.

TCRdb used MiXCR to reprocess the 5' RACE reads, holding one entry per CDR3 protein. The repertoire holds over 250,000 distinct CDR3 sequences, with around 9.7% as singletons. These data also formed part of another study, on yellow fever vaccine responses in identical twins.

The gene calls are TRBV28 and TRBJ2-1; 7 bases map to TRBD2. This TCR derives from a woman younger than 35 in good health. Sequencing used CD8+ T cells sorted from blood. The CDR3, as DNA: TGTGCCAGCAGTTCCCGTTATGTTGGCGGGAGCTCCTACAATGAGCAGTTCTTC. Its translation: CASSSRYVGGSSYNEQFF.